This TCR beta chain was obtained from a study of regulatory T cells in long-lasting Graves disease. The time point denotes: newly diagnosed GD, antithyroid drugs for less than 3 months. Researchers made the TCR library from RNA that was extracted from PBMCs. Doctors identified Graves' disease using the American Thyroid Association guidelines. CDR1 SGHAT and CDR2 FQNNGV come from the germline V gene. The CDR3 sequence is 14 residues long. Trimming removed 1 base at V and 6 bases at J, with 12 bases between. Points from the study as a whole: Patients with persistent disease showed a bias toward TRBV28, TRBJ1-2 and TRBJ2-5.

Sequencing libraries for TCR beta were prepared with iRepertoire HTBI primers and Arm-PCR of CDR3 regions. From the multiplex PCR reads, TCRdb called clonotypes with MiXCR, one entry per CDR3 protein. This table holds roughly 380,000 distinct CDR3 sequences, about a sixth found once. This clonotype was picked up a small number of times. Its antigen is not identified. Just one base apart from a much larger clone, this may be a read error. These data were also filed under a second study, of T cells in Graves' hyperthyroidism and ophthalmopathy. From that report: It was uncontrolled infection, other autoimmune disease, pregnancy or lactation that excluded patients. The study used the HTBI primer set for a first-round RT-PCR of the TCR CDR3.

This specimen consisted of peripheral blood mononuclear cells (PBMCs), obtained at new diagnosis, from a patient treated with antithyroid drugs. The chain recombines TRBV11-2 with TRBJ2-5, with D possibly being TRBD1 (6 bases). The origin of this receptor is a man aged 35 to 55 with Graves disease. DNA of the CDR3: TGTGCCAGCAGCTTAGGACAGGCCCCTAAGACCCAGTACTTC. Protein: CASSLGQAPKTQYF. The full variable domain, completed using reference TRBV11-2 and TRBJ2-5, is EAGVAQSPRYKIIEKRQSVAFWCNPISGHATLYWYQQILGQGPKLLIQFQNNGVVDDSQLPKDRFSAERLKGVDSTLKIQPAKLEDSAVYLCASSLGQAPKTQYFGPGTRLLVL.